Each of the 11 T cell receptor beta chains below was sequenced from the same sample in a study of graft-versus-host responses after intestinal transplantation. Using immunoSEQ multiplex PCR, the repertoire was profiled, and TCRdb retains in-frame clones only, with some absent. Of about 100,000 clones in the sample, 87% were seen once. These TCRs' antigens remain unknown. The starting material was unstimulated CD4+ T cells sorted from spleen or lymph node cells, obtained before transplant. These receptors were taken from a human donor who was the organ donor for an intestinal transplant.

CDR3 region: CASSTKTGPGYEQYF. The CDR3 region has the DNA TGTGCCAGCAGTACCAAGACAGGGCCGGGCTACGAGCAGTACTTC. This chain connects TRBV6-5 to TRBJ2-7; 7 nucleotides match TRBD1. The CDR3 consists of 15 residues. The germline gives CDR1 MNHEY, CDR2 SVGAGI. V lost 5 bases and J lost 3; bases outside the gene matches: 10.

The chain carries TRBV1 and TRBJ2-7; the table's D call of TRBD2 was not tested on the DNA. TRBV1 is a documented pseudogene. The CDR3 covers 15 residues. CDR3 residues: CTSSQGLAGSYEQYF. The CDR3 nucleotides read TGCACCAGCAGCCAGGGACTAGCGGGGAGTTACGAGCAGTACTTC.

The sample holds a few counts of this clone. The chain combines TRBV10-3 with TRBJ2-7, with D tentatively TRBD1 or TRBD2 (6 bases each). Germline V CDR1 and CDR2: ENHRY, SYGVKD. The CDR3 runs 12 residues. The germline V and J ends were trimmed by 8 bases and 5 bases, with 13 bases remaining between them. CDR3 protein: CAIGKGGHEQYF. In DNA form, the CDR3 reads TGTGCCATCGGTAAGGGGGGCCACGAGCAGTACTTC.

This chain connects TRBV15 to TRBJ2-5; TRBD2 is a possible D gene (6 bases). The germline V gene has CDR1 LNHNV and CDR2 YYDKDF (reference sequence). Trimming took off 5 bases at V and 2 bases at J, with 18 bases between the two ends. This CDR3 has 16 residues. CDR3 sequence reads: CATSSLWKAGQETQYF. CDR3 sequence (DNA): TGTGCCACCAGCTCCCTATGGAAGGCGGGGCAAGAGACCCAGTACTTC.

J is TRBJ2-4 and V is TRBV5-1; unclear D gene. V was shortened by 0 bases and J by 0 bases, with 10 bases between the two germline ends. The CDR3 contains 16 residues. Germline V lookup: CDR1 SGHRS, CDR2 YFSETQ. The CDR3 sequence: CASSLGPPLAKNIQYF. The DNA of the CDR3 is TGCGCCAGCAGCTTGGGGCCACCTCTAGCCAAAAACATTCAGTACTTC.

The chain links TRBV4-1 to TRBJ2-5; D is possibly TRBD1 or TRBD2 (5 bases each). Trimming left V 4 bases short and J 2 bases short, with 8 bases between. Germline V gene lookup returns CDR1 MGHRA and CDR2 YSYEKL. This CDR3 comprises 13 residues. This chain's CDR3 is CASSPGRQETQYF. The CDR3, as DNA: TGCGCCAGCAGCCCGGGACGGCAAGAGACCCAGTACTTC.

The chain has TRBV13 and TRBJ2-7; D call uncertain. The CDR3 has 14 amino acids. V lost 0 bases to trimming and J lost 0 bases, with 6 bases between them. CDR1 is PRHDT, CDR2 FYEKMQ, per germline (reference sequence). The CDR3, as DNA: TGTGCCAGCAGCTTAGGGACTTTCTCCTACGAGCAGTACTTC. Amino acids: CASSLGTFSYEQYF.

The V gene is TRBV11-3, the J gene TRBJ2-5, with TRBD1 matching over 9 bases. J gave up 6 bases and V 6 bases, and 8 bases lay outside the gene matches. CDR1 and CDR2 (germline): SGHNT, YENEEA. The CDR3 runs to 14 residues. DNA of the CDR3: TGTGCCAGCAGGAGGACAGGGGCTGGGAAGACCCAGTACTTC. It is translated as CASRRTGAGKTQYF.

This rearrangement joins TRBV19 to TRBJ1-1; D is unclear. In germline, CDR1 is LNHDA, CDR2 SQIVND (reference sequence). V lost 7 bases to trimming and J lost 4 bases, with 16 bases between them. The CDR3 covers 14 residues. The CDR3 region is CASNMDRIGTEAFF. CDR3 nucleotides: TGTGCCAGTAATATGGATCGAATTGGCACTGAAGCTTTCTTT. The full variable domain, in which reference TRBV19 and TRBJ1-1 provide the parts outside the CDR3, is DGGITQSPKYLFRKEGQNVTLSCEQNLNHDAMYWYRQDPGQGLRLIYYSQIVNDFQKGDIAEGYSVSREKKESFPLTVTSAQKNPTAFYLCASNMDRIGTEAFFGQGTRLTVV.

Remarks on this clone: Other DNA sequences in this specimen translate into the identical CDR3. CDR3 nucleotide sequence: TGTGCCTGGAGTGTGGAAAGCAATCAGCCCCAGCATTTT. This sequence encodes CAWSVESNQPQHF. J is TRBJ1-5 and V is TRBV30, with unresolved D. Trimming took 0 bases from V and 1 from J, leaving 4 bases between them. The germline CDR1 and CDR2 sequences are GTSNPN and SVGIG (reference sequence). The CDR3 is 13 amino acids.

The chain recombines TRBV9 with TRBJ2-7; 7 positions agree with TRBD1. Germline trimming cut 0 bases from V and 3 bases from J; bases unmatched to any gene: 6. CDR3 length: 15 residues. The germline V gene has CDR1 SGDLS and CDR2 YYNGEE. CDR3 amino acids: CASSVDTGAFYEQYF. The CDR3 DNA follows: TGTGCCAGCAGCGTAGACACAGGGGCCTTCTACGAGCAGTACTTC.